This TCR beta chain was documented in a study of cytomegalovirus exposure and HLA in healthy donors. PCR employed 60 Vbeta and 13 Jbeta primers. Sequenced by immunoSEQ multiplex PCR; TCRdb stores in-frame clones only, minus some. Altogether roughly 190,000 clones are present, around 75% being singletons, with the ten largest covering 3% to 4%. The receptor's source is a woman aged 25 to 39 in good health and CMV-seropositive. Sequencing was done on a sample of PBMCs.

CDR3 in DNA: TGTGCCAGCAGTCGATTCCGGGACACCTACAATGAGCAGTTCTTC. Translating gives CASSRFRDTYNEQFF. This chain joins TRBV6-6 and TRBJ2-1, with D perhaps TRBD1 (6 bases). Deletions cut 5 bases from V and 2 bases from J, with 13 bases between. CDR1 MNHNY and CDR2 SVGAGI come from the germline V gene (reference sequence). The CDR3 spans 15 residues.